Following are 22 T cell receptor beta chains from one sample sequenced in a study of T cells in Graves' hyperthyroidism and ophthalmopathy. The investigators amplified TCR beta CDR3 regions from RNA transcripts. First-round RT-PCR of the TCR CDR3 relied on the HTBI primer set. TCRdb itself ran the multiplex PCR reads through MiXCR, one entry per CDR3 protein. The data show around 400,000 distinct CDR3 sequences, with 15% to 18% seen just once and about 27% held by the top ten. What was sequenced was blood. Receptors were obtained from a woman aged 18-29 years with Graves' hyperthyroidism that later progressed to Graves' ophthalmopathy.

This clonotype was recorded many times. The chain recombines TRBV6-1 with TRBJ2-7; 8 nucleotides match TRBD2. Germline CDR1 reads MNHNS; CDR2 reads SASEGT. This CDR3 region has 15 residues. The V gene end was trimmed by 10 bases and the J gene end by 6 bases; junction bases not matched to a gene: 17. Here the CDR3 reads CATSPSSGRLFEQYF. CDR3 DNA sequence: TGTGCCACCTCCCCTTCAAGCGGGAGACTGTTCGAGCAGTACTTC.

At least ten counts were recorded for this clonotype. The genes are TRBV20-1 and TRBJ1-5, with D hard to call. The ends were cut back, 0 bases at V and 5 bases at J, with 11 bases in the middle. The CDR3 spans 14 residues. Germline V lookup: CDR1 DFQATT, CDR2 SNEGSKA (reference sequence). CDR3 DNA: TGCAGTGCTAGAGATGGGCCAGAGGATCAGCCCCAGCATTTT. The encoded protein is CSARDGPEDQPQHF.

The V and J genes are TRBV2 and TRBJ2-3; the D gene is possibly TRBD1 (6 bases). The CDR3 consists of 15 residues. The V gene lost 7 bases and the J gene lost 3 bases, with 17 bases spanning the gap. Per germline, CDR1 SNHLY and CDR2 FYNNEI. The CDR3 here is CASTLSDRFTDTQYF. In nucleotides, the CDR3 is TGTGCCAGCACCCTATCCGACAGGTTTACAGATACGCAGTATTTT.

This clonotype was observed a few times. V is TRBV25-1 and J is TRBJ1-4, with 7 bases matching TRBD1. V was clipped by 0 bases and J by 2 bases; unmatched bases: 9. The V gene's germline CDR1 is MGHDK and CDR2 SYGVNS. CDR3 size: 18 residues. CDR3 sequence: CASSEYAGRGLTNEKLFF. The CDR3 DNA sequence: TGTGCCAGCAGTGAATACGCTGGCAGGGGGTTGACTAATGAAAAACTGTTTTTT.

This clonotype was found a few times. The gene calls are TRBV25-1 and TRBJ2-5, with 8 bases matching TRBD2. After removal of 5 bases from V and 3 bases from J, the junction contained 8 bases not matched to a gene. Germline CDR1 is MGHDK and CDR2 is SYGVNS. This CDR3 contains 15 residues. CDR3 sequence (DNA): TGTGCCAGCAGTATAAGCGGTAGCGGGAAAGAGACCCAGTACTTC. It translates to CASSISGSGKETQYF.

This clonotype has a handful of counts. V and J are TRBV10-3 and TRBJ1-2, with D tentatively TRBD1 (6 bases). This CDR3 has 13 residues. From germline, CDR1 is ENHRY and CDR2 SYGVKD. V shed 6 bases and J shed 6 bases, with 14 bases lying between them. The chain's CDR3 is CAIRDRDKDGYTF. The CDR3 region has the DNA TGTGCCATCAGAGACCGGGACAAAGATGGCTACACCTTC.

This clonotype was detected a few times. The J gene is TRBJ1-5, the V gene TRBV20-1; 9 bases agree with TRBD1. The germline V gene has CDR1 DFQATT and CDR2 SNEGSKA (reference sequence). The CDR3 length is 18 residues. V lost 4 bases to trimming and J lost 7 bases; unmatched junction nucleotides: 20. The CDR3 DNA is TGCAGTGCTAAAATTCCGGGACAGGGCTTTTCCTGGGGCCAGCCCCAGCATTTT. Protein product: CSAKIPGQGFSWGQPQHF.

The rearrangement uses TRBV20-1 and TRBJ2-2; 10 nucleotides align to TRBD2. The V segment lost 8 bases and the J segment 7 bases; nucleotides outside the gene matches: 16. Germline V gene sequence: CDR1 DFQATT, CDR2 SNEGSKA (reference sequence). The CDR3 loop spans 16 amino acids. The CDR3, as DNA: TGCAGTTCCTGCCCCCTAGCGGGAGATAGGGGCGGGGAGCTGTTTTTT. Encoded protein: CSSCPLAGDRGGELFF.

This chain connects TRBV5-4 to TRBJ1-3; D is perhaps TRBD1 (6 bases). CDR1 and CDR2 (germline): SGHNT, YYREEE (reference sequence). This CDR3 is 15 amino acids long. The germline V and J ends were trimmed by 0 bases and 4 bases, with 11 bases remaining between them. In nucleotides, the CDR3 is TGTGCCAGCAGCTTGGGTGTGGGGGCCGGAAACACCATATATTTT. Translation gives CASSLGVGAGNTIYF.

Comment on this clonotype: A much more abundant neighbour one base away suggests this may be a read error. The chain carries TRBV5-1 and TRBJ2-1; 11 nucleotides match TRBD2. Germline V gives CDR1 SGHRS, CDR2 YFSETQ. The CDR3 consists of 16 residues. The CDR3 region has the DNA TGCGCCAGCAGCCTCATGACTAGCGGGATCTACAATGAGCAGTCCTTC. Translation: CASSLMTSGIYNEQSF.

This clonotype was recorded at least ten times. V and J are TRBV12-3 or TRBV12-4 and TRBJ1-6, with D unclear. V was shortened by 4 bases and J by 7 bases, with 14 bases between the two germline ends. CDR3 length: 15 amino acids. CDR3 coding DNA: TGTGCCAGCAGTTACGTTGGGAGCTTCAATTCACCCCTCCACTTT. Its translation is CASSYVGSFNSPLHF.

This clonotype was recorded many times. Here the CDR3 DNA reads TGTGCCAGCAGTGGGAGGGTAGGATCCTACGAGCAGTACTTC. Translating it yields CASSGRVGSYEQYF. The chain carries TRBV27 and TRBJ2-7, with TRBD2 matching over 7 bases. CDR3 size: 14 residues. V trimming: 5 bases; J trimming: 1 base; junction bases outside the gene matches: 5. The germline V gene encodes CDR1 MNHEY and CDR2 SMNVEV (reference sequence).

A note on this clonotype: This clone may be a read error of a much larger clone one base away. The chain carries TRBV6-9 and TRBJ2-3, with a tentative D call TRBD2 (5 bases). The V gene's germline CDR1 is MNHGY and CDR2 SVAAGI. Trimming removed 4 bases at V and 2 bases at J, with 19 bases between. The CDR3 length is 17 residues. This CDR3 reads CASSFRGISDLTDTQYF. DNA of the CDR3: TGTGCCAGCAGTTTCAGAGGGATTAGCGATCTCACAGATACGCAGTATTTT.

This clonotype has just a few counts. This rearrangement joins TRBV28 to TRBJ2-1; the match to TRBD2 covers 12 bases. The CDR3 is 21 residues long. V shed 6 bases, J shed 4 bases, and the junction held 22 bases outside the gene matches. Germline V lookup: CDR1 MDHEN, CDR2 SYDVKM. As DNA, the CDR3 is TGTGCCAGCAGATGGACCCGGACTAGCGGGGATTCCCTTCAGCGGTACAATGAGCAGTTCTTC. Residues: CASRWTRTSGDSLQRYNEQFF. The full variable domain, completed using reference TRBV28 and TRBJ2-1, is DVKVTQSSRYLVKRTGEKVFLECVQDMDHENMFWYRQDPGLGLRLIYFSYDVKMKEKGDIPEGYSVSREKKERFSLILESASTNQTSMYLCASRWTRTSGDSLQRYNEQFFGPGTRLTVL.

This clonotype was seen at least ten times. This rearrangement joins TRBV30 to TRBJ1-2; 7 bases are a match to TRBD1. Germline V gene data show CDR1 as GTSNPN and CDR2 as SVGIG (reference sequence). J was trimmed by 5 bases and V by 5 bases; bases with no gene match: 14. The CDR3 has 15 amino acids. The CDR3 spells CAWGLSGGVGYGYTF. DNA of the CDR3: TGTGCCTGGGGTCTTTCAGGGGGAGTTGGGTATGGCTACACCTTC.

This clonotype occurred many times. The chain combines TRBV24-1 with TRBJ2-3; D gene ambiguous. The length of the CDR3 is 14 residues. V shed 0 bases and J shed 0 bases, with 3 bases lying between them. The germline V gene encodes CDR1 KGHDR and CDR2 SFDVKD. This CDR3 is CATSDLDSTDTQYF. The CDR3 DNA reads TGTGCCACCAGTGATTTGGACAGCACAGATACGCAGTATTTT.

This clonotype was detected a few times. As DNA, the CDR3 is TGTGCCACCAGTGATTTTCACAGGGGGAACAATGAGCAGTTCTTC. This gives the protein CATSDFHRGNNEQFF. This chain joins TRBV24-1 and TRBJ2-1; 8 bases match TRBD1. V lost 1 base to trimming and J lost 5 bases; unmatched junction nucleotides: 3. Germline values: CDR1 KGHDR, CDR2 SFDVKD. There are 15 residues in the CDR3.

The sample holds many counts of this clonotype. The genes are TRBV6-1 and TRBJ2-5, with TRBD2 matching over 15 bases. This CDR3 comprises 20 residues. From germline, CDR1 is MNHNS and CDR2 SASEGT. After removal of 3 bases from V and 1 base from J, the junction contained 12 bases not matched to a gene. The CDR3 sequence is CASSEHSPWTSGRAQETQYF. Written as DNA, the CDR3 is TGTGCCAGCAGTGAGCACTCTCCCTGGACTAGCGGGAGGGCCCAAGAGACCCAGTACTTC.

The chain uses TRBV5-1 and TRBJ1-6; 7 bases are a match to TRBD1. Per germline, CDR1 SGHRS and CDR2 YFSETQ. The CDR3 is 15 amino acids. The junction had 3 bases not matched to a gene; V was cut back by 1 base and J by 5 bases. The CDR3 sequence: CASSLHTGDNSPLHF. CDR3 coding DNA: TGCGCCAGCAGCTTGCACACAGGGGATAATTCACCCCTCCACTTT. Drawing the rest from reference TRBV5-1 and TRBJ1-6, the complete variable domain is KAGVTQTPRYLIKTRGQQVTLSCSPISGHRSVSWYQQTPGQGLQFLFEYFSETQRNKGNFPGRFSGRQFSNSRSEMNVSTLELGDSALYLCASSLHTGDNSPLHFGNGTRLTVT.

This clonotype was counted ten times or more. The chain is built from TRBV6-6 and TRBJ2-1, with D perhaps matching TRBD2 (6 bases). Per germline, CDR1 MNHNY and CDR2 SVGAGI (reference sequence). The CDR3 length is 12 residues. Trimming removed 0 bases at V and 12 bases at J, with 9 bases between. The CDR3 region has the DNA TGTGCCAGCAGTTACTCACGGGGGAGGCAGTTCTTC. Translated, it gives CASSYSRGRQFF.

This sequence joins TRBV5-1 and TRBJ2-3; D possibly uses TRBD1 or TRBD2 (5 bases each). Trimming took off 4 bases at V and 8 bases at J, with 14 bases between the two ends. The CDR3 spans 13 residues. Germline CDR1 is SGHRS and CDR2 is YFSETQ. DNA of the CDR3: TGCGCCAGCAGCCCGGGATATGGGGGTACGCAGTATTTT. Residues: CASSPGYGGTQYF.

This clonotype has at least ten counts. The rearrangement links TRBV28 to TRBJ2-2; the D is unclear. The germline V gene has CDR1 MDHEN and CDR2 SYDVKM. The V end lost 3 bases, the J end lost 4 bases, and 18 bases lay between the germline ends. The CDR3 runs 17 residues. DNA for the CDR3: TGTGCCAGCAGTTTCCCTAGACCCCCAAAGGTCACCGGGGAGCTGTTTTTT. This translates into CASSFPRPPKVTGELFF.